Presented here are 2 T cell receptor beta chains from one specimen sequenced in a study of blood T cell repertoires in COVID-19. TCRdb's table, derived via immunoSEQ multiplex PCR, lists solely in-frame clones and lacks some. The sample carries approximately 270,000 clones, 70% to 90% recorded once. Sequenced sample: peripheral blood. The receptors here all came from a woman aged 70-85 years with acute or convalescent COVID-19.

The chain couples TRBV14 to TRBJ1-2, with 7 bases aligning to TRBD1. The CDR3 contains 14 residues. The germline CDR1 and CDR2 sequences are SGHDN and FVKESK. Germline trimming cut 2 bases from V and 5 bases from J; bases unmatched to any gene: 5. The CDR3 DNA sequence: TGTGCCAGCAGCCAAAACAGGGGAGGATATGGCTACACCTTC. Protein sequence: CASSQNRGGYGYTF. The full variable domain, its missing parts supplied by reference TRBV14 and TRBJ1-2, is EAGVTQFPSHSVIEKGQTVTLRCDPISGHDNLYWYRRVMGKEIKFLLHFVKESKQDESGMPNNRFLAERTGGTYSTLKVQPAELEDSGVYFCASSQNRGGYGYTFGSGTRLTVV.

The chain uses TRBV3-1 (or the pseudogene TRBV3-2) and TRBJ1-2, with TRBD1 as a possible D gene (5 bases). V dropped 7 bases and J dropped 8 bases, with 20 bases sitting between them. CDR1 and CDR2 (germline): LGHDT, YNNKEL (reference sequence). The CDR3 is 14 residues long. The CDR3 region is CASNSWGGEEGYTF. CDR3 in DNA: TGTGCCAGCAACTCTTGGGGGGGAGAGGAGGGCTACACCTTC.